The 10 T cell receptor beta chains below all came from one sample that was sequenced in a study of pediatric ulcerative colitis. Assay: immunoSEQ multiplex PCR; the TCRdb copy retains only in-frame clones and omits some. Among around 65,000 clones listed, 77% were seen once. The sample comprised blood. These receptors originate from a boy aged 10-17 years with moderate ulcerative colitis.

This clone was seen a handful of times. This rearrangement joins TRBV29-1 to TRBJ1-1; D call uncertain. CDR3 size: 11 residues. Between the trimmed V and J ends, which lost 5 bases and 4 bases, there was a span of 8 bases. Germline CDR1 is SQVTM and CDR2 is ANQGSEA. For the CDR3, the DNA is TGCAGCGTTCGGCACTCCACTGAAGCTTTCTTT. This translates into CSVRHSTEAFF.

The CDR3 DNA is TGTGCCAGCAGTTTTATTGGTGGGCGCCTCAATCAGCCCCAGCATTTT. Protein sequence: CASSFIGGRLNQPQHF. This chain joins TRBV28 and TRBJ1-5; D remains ambiguous. Germline V gene data show CDR1 as MDHEN and CDR2 as SYDVKM. Between the trimmed V and J ends, which lost 3 bases and 3 bases, there was a span of 15 bases. There are 16 residues in the CDR3.

CDR3 in amino acids: CASSWTGGFQPQHF. The CDR3 DNA reads as TGTGCCAGTAGTTGGACAGGGGGCTTTCAGCCCCAGCATTTT. The chain joins TRBV19 to TRBJ1-5, with TRBD1 matching over 11 bases. There are 14 residues in the CDR3. Looked up from germline, CDR1 is LNHDA and CDR2 is SQIVND (reference sequence). Unmatched junction bases numbered 3, after V lost 5 bases and J lost 6 bases.

As concerns this clone: The same CDR3 arises from other DNA sequences in this sample as well. This chain connects TRBV7-3 to TRBJ1-1; TRBD1 is a possible D gene (6 bases). V was cut by 5 bases and J by 0 bases, with 10 bases left in between. The length of the CDR3 is 14 residues. The germline gives CDR1 SGHTA, CDR2 FQGTGA. The CDR3, as DNA: TGTGCCAGCAGCCAGGGGCCCATGAACACTGAAGCTTTCTTT. This translates into CASSQGPMNTEAFF.

The V call is TRBV7-3, the J call TRBJ1-6; D is unresolved. Trimming took 1 base from V and 6 from J, leaving 10 bases between them. The germline CDR1 and CDR2 sequences are SGHTA and FQGTGA. The CDR3 has 15 amino acids. The chain's CDR3 is CASSLNGRSNSPLHF. The DNA of the CDR3 is TGTGCCAGCAGCTTAAATGGTAGGAGTAATTCACCCCTCCACTTT.

The chain employs TRBV7-9 and TRBJ1-5; D not certain. The CDR3 consists of 13 residues. Trimming cost V 1 base and J 6 bases, with 7 bases left between them. The germline V gene has CDR1 SEHNR and CDR2 FQNEAQ (reference sequence). The CDR3 loop is CASSLGHSQPQHF. The CDR3 DNA reads as TGTGCCAGCAGCTTAGGGCATAGTCAGCCCCAGCATTTT.

V usage is TRBV30 and J usage is TRBJ1-1, with a tentative D call TRBD1 (5 bases). The CDR3 length is 16 residues. Looked up from germline, CDR1 is GTSNPN and CDR2 is SVGIG (reference sequence). Trimming took 1 base from V and 2 from J, leaving 17 bases between them. The CDR3 here is CAWSEGFGGYNTEAFF. The CDR3 DNA reads TGTGCCTGGAGTGAGGGGTTCGGAGGGTATAACACTGAAGCTTTCTTT. Based on the CDR3 plus reference TRBV30 and TRBJ1-1, the full variable domain is SQTIHQWPATLVQPVGSPLSLECTVEGTSNPNLYWYRQAAGRGLQLLFYSVGIGQISSEVPQNLSASRPQDRQFILSSKKLLLSDSGFYLCAWSEGFGGYNTEAFFGQGTRLTVV.

The chain uses TRBV10-1 and TRBJ2-1; TRBD1 agrees at 8 bases. The germline V gene has CDR1 WNHNN and CDR2 SYGVQD (reference sequence). Losses at the gene ends were 0 bases for V and 2 bases for J; bases not matched to a gene: 12. The CDR3 contains 19 residues. CDR3 in amino acids: CASSESWQGAEGTYNEQFF. The CDR3 DNA sequence: TGCGCCAGCAGTGAGTCGTGGCAGGGGGCGGAGGGGACCTACAATGAGCAGTTCTTC.

The chain joins TRBV5-1 to TRBJ2-7, with 8 positions matching TRBD1. Germline V gene sequence: CDR1 SGHRS, CDR2 YFSETQ. This CDR3 is built from 13 residues. V was pared by 4 bases and J by 3 bases, with 3 bases of the junction left unmatched. The CDR3 reads CASSGDRFYEQYF. The DNA of the CDR3 is TGCGCCAGCAGCGGGGACAGGTTCTACGAGCAGTACTTC.

The chain uses TRBV9 and TRBJ1-1; D perhaps matches TRBD1 (5 bases). Trimming took off 0 bases at V and 3 bases at J, with 6 bases between the two ends. CDR3 length equals 13 residues. Germline loops: CDR1 SGDLS, CDR2 YYNGEE. This CDR3 reads CASSVEGHTEAFF. In nucleotides, the CDR3 is TGTGCCAGCAGCGTAGAGGGGCACACTGAAGCTTTCTTT.